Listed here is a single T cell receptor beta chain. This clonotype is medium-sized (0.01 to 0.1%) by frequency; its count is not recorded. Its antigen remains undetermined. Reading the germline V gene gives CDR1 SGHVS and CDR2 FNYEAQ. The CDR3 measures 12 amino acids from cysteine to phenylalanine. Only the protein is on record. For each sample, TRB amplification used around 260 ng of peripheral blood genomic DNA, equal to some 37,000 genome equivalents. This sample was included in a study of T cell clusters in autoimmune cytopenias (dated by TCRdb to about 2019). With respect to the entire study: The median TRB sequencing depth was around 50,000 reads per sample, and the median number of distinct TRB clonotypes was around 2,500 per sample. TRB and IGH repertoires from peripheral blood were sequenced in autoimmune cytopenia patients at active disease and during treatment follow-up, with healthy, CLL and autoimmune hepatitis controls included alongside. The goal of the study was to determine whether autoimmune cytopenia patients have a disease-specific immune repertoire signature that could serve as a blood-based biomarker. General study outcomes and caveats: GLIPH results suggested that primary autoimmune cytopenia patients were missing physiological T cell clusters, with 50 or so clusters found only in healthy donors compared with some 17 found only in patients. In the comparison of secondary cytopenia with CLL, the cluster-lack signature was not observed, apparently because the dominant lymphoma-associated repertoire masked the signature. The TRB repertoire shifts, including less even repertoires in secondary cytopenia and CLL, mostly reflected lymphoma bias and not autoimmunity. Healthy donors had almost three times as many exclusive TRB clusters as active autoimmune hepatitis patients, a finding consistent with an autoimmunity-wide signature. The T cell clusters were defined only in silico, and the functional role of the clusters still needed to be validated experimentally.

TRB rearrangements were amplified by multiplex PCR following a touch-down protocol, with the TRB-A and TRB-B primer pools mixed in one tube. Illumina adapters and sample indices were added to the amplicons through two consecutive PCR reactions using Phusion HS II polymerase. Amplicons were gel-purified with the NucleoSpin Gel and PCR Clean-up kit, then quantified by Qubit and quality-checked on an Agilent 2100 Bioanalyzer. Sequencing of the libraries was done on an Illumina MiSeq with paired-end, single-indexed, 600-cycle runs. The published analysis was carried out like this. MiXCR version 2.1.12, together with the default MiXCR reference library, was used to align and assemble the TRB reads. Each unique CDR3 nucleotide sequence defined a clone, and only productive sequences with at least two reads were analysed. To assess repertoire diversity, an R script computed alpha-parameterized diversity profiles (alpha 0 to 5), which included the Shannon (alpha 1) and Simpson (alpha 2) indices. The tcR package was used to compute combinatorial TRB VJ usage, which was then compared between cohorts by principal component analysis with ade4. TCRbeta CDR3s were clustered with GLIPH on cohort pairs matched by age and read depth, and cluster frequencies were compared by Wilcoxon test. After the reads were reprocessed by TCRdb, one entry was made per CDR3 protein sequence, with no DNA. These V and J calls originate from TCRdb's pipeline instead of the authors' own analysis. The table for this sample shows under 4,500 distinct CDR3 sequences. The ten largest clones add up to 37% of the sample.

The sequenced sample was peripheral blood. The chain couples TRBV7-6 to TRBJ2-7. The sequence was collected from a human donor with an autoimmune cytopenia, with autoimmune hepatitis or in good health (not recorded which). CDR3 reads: CASSFLFREQYF.